This T cell receptor (beta chain) was found in a study of blood T cell repertoires in COVID-19. In the study overall: PBMCs, B-cell-depleted T cells, or T cells provided the cDNA or gDNA that made up the material.

With 8 bases clipped from V and 5 bases from J, the junction kept 18 bases outside the gene matches. In germline, CDR1 is LNHDA, CDR2 SQIVND (reference sequence). The CDR3 length is 17 residues. Assay used: immunoSEQ multiplex PCR; TCRdb lists only in-frame clones, some missing. The sample includes about 200,000 clones, 70% to 90% of them seen just once. The V gene is TRBV19, the J gene TRBJ1-1; 9 nucleotides line up with TRBD1. The TCR was taken from a man older than 75 with acute or convalescent COVID-19. The sample was peripheral blood. The CDR3: CASLGIMGDRGGTEAFF. Written as DNA, the CDR3 is TGTGCCAGTTTGGGGATTATGGGTGACAGGGGGGGAACTGAAGCTTTCTTT.